The source of this T cell receptor (beta chain) is a study of cytotoxic CD8 clonotypes in ibrutinib-treated CLL. Trimming pared 5 bases from V and 2 bases from J, leaving 10 bases between. The germline CDR1 and CDR2 sequences are SGHNT and YENEEA. This CDR3 comprises 14 residues. Profiling relied on immunoSEQ multiplex PCR, and the TCRdb table lists in-frame clones only, not all of them. The data contain 330,000 or so clones, over 55% of them singletons. This clone was seen more than once but under ten times. This chain connects TRBV11-3 to TRBJ2-1, with D possibly matching TRBD1 (5 bases). This material consisted of PBMCs, taken after 36 months of ibrutinib treatment. The receptor was derived from a human donor with chronic lymphocytic leukemia. CDR3 region: CASSQEGAYNEQFF. The CDR3 DNA is TGTGCCAGCAGCCAGGAAGGGGCCTACAATGAGCAGTTCTTC.